What follows is one TCR beta chain and its context. The sample belongs to a study of blood T cell repertoires in COVID-19. Study as a whole: Samples came from the United States, Italy and Spain, spanning acute and convalescent COVID-19. Sample material is recorded as cDNA or gDNA derived from T cells, B-cell-depleted T cells, or PBMCs.

Original data processing: For nucleated cells, counts were estimated from reference gene primer amplification. Using immunoSEQ multiplex PCR, the repertoire was profiled, and TCRdb retains in-frame clones only, with some absent. The V and J calls and clone size come from that table; D and trimming were worked out from the DNA. The sample records 70,000 to 95,000 clones, around four fifths being singletons. The V and J ends lost 2 bases and 5 bases respectively, with 13 bases between them. The CDR3 covers 14 residues. CDR1 and CDR2 from the germline V gene are MNHEY and SVGEGT. The sequence derives from a woman in her 70s with active or convalescent COVID-19. Sequenced material: peripheral blood. The chain combines TRBV6-2 or TRBV6-3 with TRBJ2-7; TRBD2 is a possible D gene (5 bases). CDR3 coding DNA: TGTGCCAGCAGTTACCTTGTAGGGAGCCACGAGCAGTACTTC. Protein product: CASSYLVGSHEQYF.